This section outlines one TCR beta chain sequence together with its context. Its cognate antigen is unknown. These data belong to a study of CXCR4 blockade with PD-1 therapy in pancreatic cancer. General study points: Intratumoral clonality (mean around 0.13) exceeded healthy blood (roughly 0.05) but did not track survival. Convergent selection by common tumor antigens was suggested by nucleotide rearrangement counts. Only TCRbeta chains were sequenced here.

Profiling relied on immunoSEQ multiplex PCR, and the TCRdb table lists in-frame clones only, not all of them. Of 1,700 or so clones in the sample, 39% were seen once. Trimming cost V 3 bases and J 4 bases; bases outside gene matches: 6. Germline loops: CDR1 LNHDA, CDR2 SQIVND (reference sequence). The CDR3 loop spans 16 amino acids. No neoadjuvant therapy was given before resection to the patients supplying these archived tumor blocks. The TCR originated in a human donor with pancreatic ductal adenocarcinoma. This chain joins TRBV19 and TRBJ2-1, with 10 bases aligning to TRBD2. The specimen was tumor tissue. The CDR3 DNA reads as TGTGCCAGTAGTATCCAGAGACTAGCGGGTTACAATGAGCAGTTCTTC. Residues: CASSIQRLAGYNEQFF.